One sample yielded the 27 T cell receptor beta chains listed below, sequenced in a study of T cell repertoires in cytomegalovirus infection. These TCRs are of unknown antigen specificity. Each CDR3 protein gets one entry after TCRdb re-called the reads with MiXCR. Of 900,000 to 950,000 distinct CDR3 sequences listed, around a third are singletons. This specimen consisted of cultured CD8+ T cells from PBMCs, obtained from culture after CMV antigen stimulation. The receptors derive from a human donor in good health (CMV status not recorded). Some clones in this sample may be carry-over from other donors' samples.

V usage is TRBV5-6 and J usage is TRBJ1-1, with 7 bases identical to TRBD1. The ends lost 1 base at V and 6 bases at J; junction bases unmatched: 3. The CDR3 spans 13 residues. Germline assignment: CDR1 SGHDT and CDR2 YYEEEE. CDR3 sequence: CASSLWDSAEAFF. Here the CDR3 DNA reads TGTGCCAGCAGCTTGTGGGACAGCGCTGAAGCTTTCTTT.

The J gene is TRBJ2-5, the V gene TRBV7-6; no firm D call. This CDR3 is 14 amino acids long. Looked up from germline, CDR1 is SGHVS and CDR2 is FNYEAQ. Trimming removed 4 bases at V and 5 bases at J, with 14 bases between. In nucleotides, the CDR3 is TGTGCCAGCAGCTCCCCCTGCCAGCCGGAGACCCAGTACTTC. It yields the protein CASSSPCQPETQYF.

The chain employs TRBV6-5 and TRBJ1-1; 8 bases align to TRBD1. The CDR3 is 18 residues long. Germline trimming cut 6 bases from V and 0 bases from J; bases unmatched to any gene: 15. Germline values: CDR1 MNHEY, CDR2 SVGAGI. CDR3 protein: CASRGDRDRRYMNTEAFF. The CDR3 DNA reads TGTGCCAGCAGGGGAGATCGGGACAGGAGGTACATGAACACTGAAGCTTTCTTT.

Points on this clonotype: Just one base apart from a much larger clone, this may be a read error. The J gene is TRBJ2-1, the V gene TRBV5-4; 8 bases agree with TRBD2. There are 16 residues in the CDR3. Losses at the gene ends were 0 bases for V and 5 bases for J; bases not matched to a gene: 7. CDR1 is SGHNT and CDR2 is YYREEE in the germline V gene (reference sequence). The CDR3 sequence is CASSLDGGGSDNEQFF. The CDR3 DNA follows: TGTGCCAGCAGCTTGGATGGCGGGGGGTCTGACAATGAGCAGTTCTTC.

This clonotype was seen only a few times. The chain has TRBV12-3 or TRBV12-4 and TRBJ2-1; 8 bases match TRBD2. V gave up 3 bases and J gave up 4 bases; unmatched junction bases: 8. This CDR3 is 16 amino acids long. As DNA, the CDR3 is TGTGCCAGCAGTTTTTCCGGGGGGGCCGGATACAATGAGCAGTTCTTC. Protein sequence: CASSFSGGAGYNEQFF.

The rearrangement uses TRBV12-3 or TRBV12-4 and TRBJ1-1, with D possibly being TRBD1 (5 bases). This CDR3 has 15 amino acids. V lost 2 bases and J lost 1, with 11 bases in between. CDR3 sequence (DNA): TGTGCCAGCAGTTTACTCAAAACAGGGAACACTGAAGCTTTCTTT. Amino acid sequence: CASSLLKTGNTEAFF.

The J gene is TRBJ2-1, the V gene TRBV4-3, with a tentative D call TRBD2 (6 bases). Germline assignment: CDR1 LGHNA and CDR2 YSLEER. The CDR3 loop spans 16 amino acids. V was shortened by 0 bases and J by 2 bases, with 11 bases between the two germline ends. The CDR3: CASSQDGTATYNEQFF. The CDR3 DNA reads as TGCGCCAGCAGCCAAGATGGGACTGCTACCTACAATGAGCAGTTCTTC.

This clonotype has ten or more counts. The chain joins TRBV6-4 to TRBJ1-3; D uncertain. The CDR3 length is 14 residues. V was pared by 4 bases and J by 3 bases, with 10 bases between. Germline assignment: CDR1 MRHNA and CDR2 SNTAGT. CDR3 nucleotide sequence: TGTGCCAGCAGTGTTTCCCCGGATGGAAACACCATATATTTT. It yields the protein CASSVSPDGNTIYF.

Details on this clonotype: Since no conserved phenylalanine or tryptophan closes the CDR3, a read error is the likely cause. The rearrangement uses TRBV12-3 or TRBV12-4 and TRBJ1-2; D remains ambiguous. The CDR3 is 11 residues long. V gave up 1 base and J gave up 5 bases, with 2 bases separating them. The DNA for the CDR3 is TGTGCCAGCAGTTTAGGGTATGGCTACACCTCC. Protein: CASSLGYGYTS.

This clonotype was recorded a few times. This rearrangement joins TRBV7-9 to TRBJ2-7; D gene unclear. The CDR3 covers 12 residues. Looked up from germline, CDR1 is SEHNR and CDR2 is FQNEAQ (reference sequence). Trimming removed 3 bases at V and 3 bases at J, with 6 bases between. Here the CDR3 reads CASSFQNYEQYF. DNA for the CDR3: TGTGCCAGCAGCTTTCAAAACTACGAGCAGTACTTC.

Ten or more counts support this clonotype. The chain carries TRBV27 and TRBJ1-1; D call uncertain. CDR1 and CDR2 (germline): MNHEY, SMNVEV (reference sequence). CDR3 size: 14 residues. V lost 7 bases to trimming and J lost 3 bases, with 15 bases between them. The CDR3 coding sequence is TGTGCCAGCACCGGGATTGGTACGGACACTGAAGCTTTCTTT. It specifies CASTGIGTDTEAFF.

This clonotype came up many times. The rearrangement joins TRBV7-8 to TRBJ1-5, with no clear D. CDR1 and CDR2 (germline): SGHVS, FQNEAQ. CDR3 length: 15 amino acids. V lost 1 base and J lost 7, with 14 bases in between. The DNA of the CDR3 is TGTGCCAGCAGCTTAGTCTCGGGGATAGTACAGCCCCAGCATTTT. Translated: CASSLVSGIVQPQHF.

The V call is TRBV19, the J call TRBJ2-7; D not resolved. The germline CDR1 and CDR2 sequences are LNHDA and SQIVND (reference sequence). The CDR3 loop spans 13 amino acids. V was cut by 4 bases and J by 6 bases, with 13 bases left in between. CDR3 region: CASSRKLGIEQYV. The CDR3 DNA reads as TGTGCCAGTAGTAGGAAGTTAGGGATCGAGCAGTACGTC.

The chain employs TRBV29-1 and TRBJ1-1; D is undetermined. V was cut by 4 bases and J by 7 bases, with 13 bases left in between. The germline V gene encodes CDR1 SQVTM and CDR2 ANQGSEA. This CDR3 contains 12 residues. The CDR3 is CSVVLNPGEAFF. In DNA, the CDR3 is TGCAGCGTTGTATTAAATCCAGGTGAAGCTTTCTTT. Filled out from reference TRBV29-1 and TRBJ1-1, the complete variable domain reads SAVISQKPSRDICQRGTSLTIQCQVDSQVTMMFWYRQQPGQSLTLIATANQGSEATYESGFVIDKFPISRPNLTFSTLTVSNMSPEDSSIYLCSVVLNPGEAFFGQGTRLTVV.

The chain recombines TRBV27 with TRBJ2-1; no reliable D call. This CDR3 comprises 15 residues. Trimming shortened V by 3 bases and J by 0 bases, and 9 bases separated the two germline ends. Germline V gives CDR1 MNHEY, CDR2 SMNVEV (reference sequence). CDR3 nucleotides: TGTGCCAGCAGTTTGGGTCCCATCTCCTACAATGAGCAGTTCTTC. Protein: CASSLGPISYNEQFF.

The CDR3 sequence is CASSFDGTGASPLHF. CDR3 nucleotides: TGCGCCAGCAGCTTTGATGGGACAGGGGCATCACCCCTCCACTTT. The chain combines TRBV5-1 with TRBJ1-6; 10 bases are a match to TRBD1. In germline, CDR1 is SGHRS, CDR2 YFSETQ. The CDR3 is made up of 15 amino acids. Losses at the gene ends were 2 bases for V and 10 bases for J; bases not matched to a gene: 6.

The chain recombines TRBV24-1 with TRBJ2-1; possible D gene TRBD2, 6 bases. This CDR3 region has 15 residues. With 4 bases removed from V and 3 bases from J, the gap between germline ends came to 12 bases. Germline V gene data show CDR1 as KGHDR and CDR2 as SFDVKD. CDR3 nucleotide sequence: TGTGCCACCAGTGAGGCGGGAAAGAGCTACAATGAGCAGTTCTTC. It yields the protein CATSEAGKSYNEQFF.

This clonotype turned up a few times. The chain uses TRBV6-1 and TRBJ1-5; D perhaps matches TRBD1 (5 bases). This CDR3 has 16 amino acids. The germline V gene has CDR1 MNHNS and CDR2 SASEGT. V was trimmed by 3 bases and J by 1 base, leaving 13 bases between them. CDR3 sequence (DNA): TGTGCCAGCAGTGAGATCCAGGGCTTCAGCAATCAGCCCCAGCATTTT. Protein sequence: CASSEIQGFSNQPQHF.

This clonotype came up many times. This rearrangement joins TRBV5-5 to TRBJ2-1; no clear D. V was clipped by 7 bases and J by 5 bases, with 16 bases between them. The CDR3 is 14 residues long. Per germline, CDR1 SGHKS and CDR2 YYEKEE (reference sequence). CDR3 residues: CASLRFGANNEQFF. CDR3 bases: TGTGCCAGCCTCAGATTTGGCGCAAACAATGAGCAGTTCTTC.

The chain links TRBV7-9 to TRBJ1-1; D perhaps matches TRBD1 (6 bases). This CDR3 has 14 amino acids. Trimming cost V 5 bases and J 8 bases, with 18 bases left between them. Germline V CDR1 and CDR2: SEHNR, FQNEAQ (reference sequence). The CDR3 is CASSPPGHGGEAFF. In DNA, the CDR3 is TGTGCCAGCAGCCCTCCGGGACACGGCGGGGAAGCTTTCTTT. Complete variable domain (other parts from reference TRBV7-9 and TRBJ1-1): DTGVSQNPRHKITKRGQNVTFRCDPISEHNRLYWYRQTLGQGPEFLTYFQNEAQLEKSRLLSDRFSAERPKGSFSTLEIQRTEQGDSAMYLCASSPPGHGGEAFFGQGTRLTVV.

As regards this clonotype: One end of the junction varies from germline; a read error may be responsible. This chain joins TRBV9 and TRBJ2-1; 9 bases line up with TRBD1. Germline CDR1 reads SGDLS; CDR2 reads YYNGEE. This CDR3 spans 15 amino acids. Written as DNA, the CDR3 is TGTGCCAGCAGCGTAACAGGGGGCCTGGGCAATGAGCAGCTCTTC. Translated, it gives CASSVTGGLGNEQLF. Full variable domain (missing parts from reference TRBV9 and TRBJ2-1): DSGVTQTPKHLITATGQRVTLRCSPRSGDLSVYWYQQSLDQGLQFLIQYYNGEERAKGNILERFSAQQFPDLHSELNLSSLELGDSALYFCASSVTGGLGNEQLFGPGTRLTVL.

The rearrangement uses TRBV9 and TRBJ2-1; D possibly corresponds to TRBD2 (6 bases). The V gene's germline CDR1 is SGDLS and CDR2 YYNGEE. Deletions cut 0 bases from V and 9 bases from J, with 7 bases between. This CDR3 has 12 residues. The CDR3 DNA sequence: TGTGCCAGCAGCGTAGGGGGGGTTGAGCAGTTCTTC. Translating it yields CASSVGGVEQFF.

This clonotype has at least ten counts. V usage is TRBV7-2 and J usage is TRBJ2-3; 14 bases align to TRBD2. CDR3 length: 15 residues. Looked up from germline, CDR1 is SGHTA and CDR2 is FQGNSA. V shed 5 bases and J 7 bases; nucleotides not matched to a gene: 5. The CDR3 DNA reads as TGTGCCAGCAGCCTCGGGACTAGCGGGGGCAATACGCAGTATTTT. As protein: CASSLGTSGGNTQYF. Full variable domain (missing parts from reference TRBV7-2 and TRBJ2-3): GAGVSQSPSNKVTEKGKDVELRCDPISGHTALYWYRQSLGQGLEFLIYFQGNSAPDKSGLPSDRFSAERTGGSVSTLTIQRTQQEDSAVYLCASSLGTSGGNTQYFGPGTRLTVL.

The V and J genes are TRBV6-6 and TRBJ2-7; D call uncertain. Trimming removed 6 bases at V and 2 bases at J, with 17 bases between. The CDR3 has 15 residues. Germline V gene sequence: CDR1 MNHNY, CDR2 SVGAGI (reference sequence). The CDR3 reads CASSHSGRIPYEQYF. CDR3 DNA: TGTGCCAGCAGCCACTCCGGGCGGATTCCCTACGAGCAGTACTTC.

This clonotype was seen more than once but under ten times. At one boundary the junction diverges from the germline segment, which might be a read error. The chain carries TRBV7-7 and TRBJ2-5; the D gene is possibly TRBD2 (6 bases). The germline CDR1 and CDR2 sequences are SSHAT and FNYEAQ (reference sequence). This CDR3 is built from 15 residues. The CDR3 region has the DNA TGTGCTAGCAACCAAGGGACTGCTAATCAAGAGACCCAGTACTTC. As protein: CASNQGTANQETQYF.

CDR3 nucleotide sequence: TGTGCCAGCATCTTCCTAGCGGGGGGCAACAATGAGCAGTTCTTC. Translation: CASIFLAGGNNEQFF. V is TRBV6-1 and J is TRBJ2-1; 11 bases fit TRBD2. Germline assignment: CDR1 MNHNS and CDR2 SASEGT. The J segment lost 5 bases and the V segment lost 7 bases, leaving 7 bases of the junction unmatched. The CDR3 spans 15 residues.

The chain employs TRBV14 and TRBJ2-2; weak D call: TRBD2 (5 bases). The V end was cut by 4 bases, the J end by 0 bases, with 12 bases between. Germline V gives CDR1 SGHDN, CDR2 FVKESK. This CDR3 region has 16 residues. CDR3 nucleotides: TGTGCCAGCAGCCCAGTAGCGTTCGCGAACACCGGGGAGCTGTTTTTT. It codes for CASSPVAFANTGELFF.